The 7 T cell receptor beta chains listed next were all sequenced from one sample in a study of T-cell reconstitution after alpha-beta-depleted transplantation in children. Study results and caveats: One year post-transplant, T-cell counts and diversity were largely derived from T cells produced anew.

For TCRbeta, the library was prepared with unique molecular identifiers. TCRdb ran MiXCR on the PCR reads and lists one entry per CDR3 protein. This sample has hundreds of thousands of distinct CDR3 sequences, with roughly 8.2% found just once. Antigens for these TCRs are unknown. Sequences were derived from peripheral blood, sampled 360 days after TCRalphabeta/CD19-depleted stem cell transplant. These receptors originate from a female patient aged 2 to 10 who had a stem cell transplant for Fanconi anemia, so the T cells may come from the graft donor.

At least ten counts were recorded for this clonotype. V gene TRBV20-1 combines with J gene TRBJ2-7; 7 positions match TRBD2. The germline gives CDR1 DFQATT, CDR2 SNEGSKA (reference sequence). After removal of 0 bases from V and 3 bases from J, the junction contained 8 bases not matched to a gene. The length of the CDR3 is 15 residues. CDR3 sequence (DNA): TGCAGTGCTAGAGATACCCCCGGGAGGTACTACGAGCAGTACTTC. It encodes CSARDTPGRYYEQYF.

Many counts were recorded for this clonotype. This rearrangement joins TRBV7-3 to TRBJ2-1; D not certain. Germline lookup yields CDR1 SGHTA and CDR2 FQGTGA. CDR3 length: 14 residues. The ends were cut back, 3 bases at V and 4 bases at J, with 10 bases in the middle. Written as DNA, the CDR3 is TGTGCCAGCAGCTTCTCGGGCGCATACAATGAGCAGTTCTTC. Protein sequence: CASSFSGAYNEQFF.

This clonotype was recorded a few times. This rearrangement joins TRBV11-2 to TRBJ2-1, with 9 positions matching TRBD2. V trimming: 1 base; J trimming: 2 bases; junction bases outside the gene matches: 6. Germline V gene data show CDR1 as SGHAT and CDR2 as FQNNGV. The CDR3 totals 17 residues. The CDR3 nucleotides read TGTGCCAGCAGCTTAGTCGGACTAGCGAGGCCCTACAATGAGCAGTTCTTC. This gives the protein CASSLVGLARPYNEQFF.

This clonotype was observed a few times. The chain has TRBV4-2 and TRBJ2-1; tentatively, D is TRBD2 (6 bases). The CDR3 is 16 amino acids. The V end was cut by 0 bases, the J end by 0 bases, with 9 bases between. Per the germline V gene, CDR1 is LGHNA and CDR2 is YNFKEQ. CDR3 coding DNA: TGTGCCAGCAGCCAAGATTACGGGAGCTCCTACAATGAGCAGTTCTTC. Translated: CASSQDYGSSYNEQFF.

This clonotype was counted at least ten times. The genes are TRBV5-1 and TRBJ2-3; TRBD2 aligns across 9 bases. V gave up 4 bases and J gave up 4 bases; unmatched junction bases: 7. The germline V gene has CDR1 SGHRS and CDR2 YFSETQ. The CDR3 loop spans 15 amino acids. CDR3 nucleotide sequence: TGCGCCAGCAGCATCGGGACTAGCAGTGCAGATACGCAGTATTTT. The encoded protein is CASSIGTSSADTQYF.

This clonotype was seen repeatedly, ten times or more. The chain combines TRBV12-3 or TRBV12-4 with TRBJ2-1; tentatively, D is TRBD2 (7 bases). The V gene lost 5 bases and the J gene lost 0 bases, with 14 bases spanning the gap. The CDR3 spans 16 residues. The CDR3 nucleotides read TGTGCCAGCAGTCCCCCGGGGGGCAGCTCCTACAATGAGCAGTTCTTC. Translating it yields CASSPPGGSSYNEQFF.

This clonotype was recorded many times. This chain uses TRBV5-1 with TRBJ2-5, with TRBD2 matching over 8 bases. V lost 4 bases, J lost 5 bases, and 13 bases stayed unmatched. Germline CDR1 is SGHRS and CDR2 is YFSETQ. The CDR3 runs 16 residues. DNA for the CDR3: TGCGCCAGCAGCGTTGGGACGGCCGGGACTAGGGAGACCCAGTACTTC. As protein: CASSVGTAGTRETQYF.